The entry below describes one TCR beta chain. The antigen is not known. This record comes from a study of CD8+ T cells in alopecia areata. For the study at large: At a dose of 5 to 10 mg twice daily, oral tofacitinib was given to treated patients. The study gave tofacitinib for 6 to 18 months, then 6 months off drug. The study's findings and limits: Lesional scalp, especially alopecia totalis/universalis, showed higher clonality than normal scalp. Relative to mice, TCR sharing across patients was less clear, a difference possibly HLA-related.

Trimming cost V 4 bases and J 0 bases, with 9 bases left between them. This CDR3 comprises 14 residues. Germline V lookup: CDR1 LGHNA, CDR2 YNFKEQ. cDNA prepared by RNA extraction and subsequent reverse transcription served as the template for sequencing. Profiled with immunoSEQ multiplex PCR; TCRdb holds only in-frame clones, not every one. The sample yields under 250,000 clones, 50% to 60% seen once. This TCR was recovered from a human donor with alopecia areata. V is TRBV4-2 and J is TRBJ1-1; D not certain. This material consisted of CD4+ T cells sorted from blood, taken at week 0. Written as DNA, the CDR3 is TGTGCCAGCAGCCGATTACTCATGAACACTGAAGCTTTCTTT. It codes for CASSRLLMNTEAFF.